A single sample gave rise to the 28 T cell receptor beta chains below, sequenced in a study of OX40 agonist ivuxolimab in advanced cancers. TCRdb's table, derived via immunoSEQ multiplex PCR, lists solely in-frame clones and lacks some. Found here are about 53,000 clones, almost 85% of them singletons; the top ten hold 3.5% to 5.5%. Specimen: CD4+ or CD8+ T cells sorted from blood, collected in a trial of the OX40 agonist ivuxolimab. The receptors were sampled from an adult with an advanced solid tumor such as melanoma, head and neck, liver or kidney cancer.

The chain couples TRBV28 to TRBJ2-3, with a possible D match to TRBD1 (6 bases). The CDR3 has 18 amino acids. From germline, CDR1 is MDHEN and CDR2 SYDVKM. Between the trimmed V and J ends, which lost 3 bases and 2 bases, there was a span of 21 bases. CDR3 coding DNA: TGTGCCAGCAGTTTCCCCAGACAGGTCGCGAGAGTCACAGATACGCAGTATTTT. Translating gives CASSFPRQVARVTDTQYF.

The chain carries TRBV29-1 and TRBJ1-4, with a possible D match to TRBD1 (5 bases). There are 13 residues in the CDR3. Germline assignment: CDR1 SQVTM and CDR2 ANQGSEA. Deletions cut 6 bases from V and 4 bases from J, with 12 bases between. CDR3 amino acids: CSVGGVGNEKLFF. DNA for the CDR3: TGCAGCGTCGGGGGAGTAGGTAATGAAAAACTGTTTTTT.

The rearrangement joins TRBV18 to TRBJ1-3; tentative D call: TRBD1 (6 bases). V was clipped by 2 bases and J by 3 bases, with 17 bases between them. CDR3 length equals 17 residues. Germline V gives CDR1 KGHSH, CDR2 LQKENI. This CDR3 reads CASSPRIDRSLGNTIYF. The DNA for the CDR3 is TGTGCCAGCTCACCAAGAATTGACAGGTCGCTTGGAAACACCATATATTTT.

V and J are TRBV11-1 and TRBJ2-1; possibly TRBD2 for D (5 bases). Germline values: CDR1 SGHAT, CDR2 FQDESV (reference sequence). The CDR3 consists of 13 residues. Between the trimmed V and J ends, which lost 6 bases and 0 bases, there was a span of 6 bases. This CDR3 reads CASRGDSYNEQFF. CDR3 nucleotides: TGTGCCAGCAGGGGAGACTCCTACAATGAGCAGTTCTTC.

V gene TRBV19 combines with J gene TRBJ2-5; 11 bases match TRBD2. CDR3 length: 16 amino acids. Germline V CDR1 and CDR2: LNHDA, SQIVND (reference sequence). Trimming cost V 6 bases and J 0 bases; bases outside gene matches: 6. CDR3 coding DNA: TGTGCCAGTAGCCCGACTAGCGGGGCGTACCAAGAGACCCAGTACTTC. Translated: CASSPTSGAYQETQYF. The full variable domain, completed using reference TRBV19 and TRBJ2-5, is DGGITQSPKYLFRKEGQNVTLSCEQNLNHDAMYWYRQDPGQGLRLIYYSQIVNDFQKGDIAEGYSVSREKKESFPLTVTSAQKNPTAFYLCASSPTSGAYQETQYFGPGTRLLVL.

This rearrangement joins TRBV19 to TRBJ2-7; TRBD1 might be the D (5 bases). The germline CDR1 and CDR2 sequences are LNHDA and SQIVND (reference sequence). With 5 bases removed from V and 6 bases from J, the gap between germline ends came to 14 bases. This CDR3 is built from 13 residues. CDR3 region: CASSFRAFREQYF. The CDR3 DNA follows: TGTGCCAGTAGTTTCAGGGCCTTCCGCGAGCAGTACTTC.

CDR3 coding DNA: TGTGCCAGCAGCTTAGTAGTCCACGAGCAGTACTTC. Amino acids: CASSLVVHEQYF. The rearrangement links TRBV11-3 to TRBJ2-7; no reliable D call. Germline V gene lookup returns CDR1 SGHNT and CDR2 YENEEA. The V gene lost 1 base and the J gene lost 5 bases, with 6 bases spanning the gap. The CDR3 sequence is 12 residues long.

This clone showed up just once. This CDR3 reads CASSGQSYEQYF. CDR3 DNA sequence: TGTGCCAGCAGCGGACAGTCCTACGAGCAGTACTTC. The rearrangement uses TRBV5-5 and TRBJ2-7; weak D call: TRBD1 (6 bases). V lost 4 bases and J 1 base, leaving 6 bases between the germline ends. The germline gives CDR1 SGHKS, CDR2 YYEKEE (reference sequence). The CDR3 runs to 12 residues.

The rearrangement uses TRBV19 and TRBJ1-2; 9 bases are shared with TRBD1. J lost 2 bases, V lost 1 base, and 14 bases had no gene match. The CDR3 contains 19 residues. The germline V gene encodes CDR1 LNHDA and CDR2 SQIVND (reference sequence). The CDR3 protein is CASSIGVPTGTGPNYGYTF. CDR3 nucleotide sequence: TGTGCCAGTAGTATAGGAGTCCCTACAGGGACAGGGCCCAACTATGGCTACACCTTC.

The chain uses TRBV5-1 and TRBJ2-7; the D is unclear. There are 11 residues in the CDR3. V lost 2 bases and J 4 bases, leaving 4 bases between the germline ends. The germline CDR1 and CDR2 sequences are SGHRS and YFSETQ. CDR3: CASSFDYEQYF. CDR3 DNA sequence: TGCGCCAGCAGCTTTGATTACGAGCAGTACTTC.

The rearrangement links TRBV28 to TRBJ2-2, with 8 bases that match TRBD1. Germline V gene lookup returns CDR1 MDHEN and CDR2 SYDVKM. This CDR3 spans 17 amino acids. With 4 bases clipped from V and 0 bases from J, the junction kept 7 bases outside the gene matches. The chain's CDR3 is CASSSTWTGTNTGELFF. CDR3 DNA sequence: TGTGCCAGCAGTTCTACTTGGACAGGGACGAACACCGGGGAGCTGTTTTTT.

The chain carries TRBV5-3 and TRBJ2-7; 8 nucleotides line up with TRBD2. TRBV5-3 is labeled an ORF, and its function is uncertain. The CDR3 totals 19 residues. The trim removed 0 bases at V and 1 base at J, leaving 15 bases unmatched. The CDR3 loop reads CARSLGGAGDPRRSYEQYF. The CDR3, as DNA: TGTGCCAGAAGCTTGGGTGGAGCGGGAGATCCTAGGAGGTCCTACGAGCAGTACTTC.

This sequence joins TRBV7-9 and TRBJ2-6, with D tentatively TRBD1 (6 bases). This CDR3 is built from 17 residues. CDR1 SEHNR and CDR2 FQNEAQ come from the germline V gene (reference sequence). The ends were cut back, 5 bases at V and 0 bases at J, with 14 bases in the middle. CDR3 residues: CASSRTRGGSGANVLTF. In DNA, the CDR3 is TGTGCCAGCAGCCGAACCAGGGGCGGCTCTGGGGCCAACGTCCTGACTTTC.

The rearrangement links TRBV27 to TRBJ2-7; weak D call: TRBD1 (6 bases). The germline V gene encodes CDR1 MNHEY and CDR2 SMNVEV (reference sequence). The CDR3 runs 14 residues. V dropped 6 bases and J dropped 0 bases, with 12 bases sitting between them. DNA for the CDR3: TGTGCCAGCAGGGGGGACACGGGCTCCTACGAGCAGTACTTC. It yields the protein CASRGDTGSYEQYF.

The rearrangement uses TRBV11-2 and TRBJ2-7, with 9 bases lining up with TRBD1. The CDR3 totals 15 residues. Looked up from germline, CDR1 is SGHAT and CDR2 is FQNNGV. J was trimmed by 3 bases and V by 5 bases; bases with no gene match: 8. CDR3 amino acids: CASSLHKDRGYEQYF. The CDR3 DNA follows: TGTGCCAGCAGCCTACACAAGGACAGGGGCTACGAGCAGTACTTC.

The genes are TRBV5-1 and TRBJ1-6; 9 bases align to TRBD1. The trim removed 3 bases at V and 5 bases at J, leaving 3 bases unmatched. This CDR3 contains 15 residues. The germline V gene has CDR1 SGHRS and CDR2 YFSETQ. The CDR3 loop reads CASSSGQGNNSPLHF. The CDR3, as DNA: TGCGCCAGCAGCTCCGGACAGGGGAATAATTCACCCCTCCACTTT.

In DNA, the CDR3 is TGTGCCAGCAGCTTTATAGCAGAGACCCAGTACTTC. Protein sequence: CASSFIAETQYF. V gene TRBV11-3 combines with J gene TRBJ2-5, with D unclear. This CDR3 is built from 12 residues. CDR1 and CDR2 (germline): SGHNT, YENEEA. Deletions cut 3 bases from V and 4 bases from J, with 6 bases between.

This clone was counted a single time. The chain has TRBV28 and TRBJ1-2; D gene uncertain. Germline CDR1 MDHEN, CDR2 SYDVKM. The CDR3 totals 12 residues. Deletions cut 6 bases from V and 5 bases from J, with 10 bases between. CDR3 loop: CASRRTDYGYTF. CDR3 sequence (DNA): TGTGCCAGCAGACGGACGGATTATGGCTACACCTTC.

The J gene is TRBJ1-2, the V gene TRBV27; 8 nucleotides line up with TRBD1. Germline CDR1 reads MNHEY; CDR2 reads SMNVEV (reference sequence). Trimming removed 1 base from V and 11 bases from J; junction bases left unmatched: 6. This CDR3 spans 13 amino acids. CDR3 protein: CASSLYRGALYTF. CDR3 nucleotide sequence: TGTGCCAGCAGTTTATACAGGGGGGCTTTATACACCTTC.

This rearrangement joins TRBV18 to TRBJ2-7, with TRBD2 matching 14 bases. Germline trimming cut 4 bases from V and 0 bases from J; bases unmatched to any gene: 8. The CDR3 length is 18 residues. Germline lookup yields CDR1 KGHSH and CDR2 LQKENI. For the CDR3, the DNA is TGTGCCAGCTCACAAGGGACTAGCGGGAGTCTAAACTCCTACGAGCAGTACTTC. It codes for CASSQGTSGSLNSYEQYF.

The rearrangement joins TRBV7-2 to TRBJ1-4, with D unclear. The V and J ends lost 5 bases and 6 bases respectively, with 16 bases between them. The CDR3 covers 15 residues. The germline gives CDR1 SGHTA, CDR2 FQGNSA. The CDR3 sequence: CASSPGGPIYEKLFF. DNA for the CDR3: TGTGCCAGCAGCCCCGGAGGCCCCATCTATGAAAAACTGTTTTTT.

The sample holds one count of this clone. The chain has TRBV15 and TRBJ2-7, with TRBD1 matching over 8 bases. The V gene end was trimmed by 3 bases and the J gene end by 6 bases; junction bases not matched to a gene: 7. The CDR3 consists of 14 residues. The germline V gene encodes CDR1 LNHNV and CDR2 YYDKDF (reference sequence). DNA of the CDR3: TGTGCCACCAGCAGGGACAGGGTCCCGCTCGAGCAGTACTTC. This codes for CATSRDRVPLEQYF.

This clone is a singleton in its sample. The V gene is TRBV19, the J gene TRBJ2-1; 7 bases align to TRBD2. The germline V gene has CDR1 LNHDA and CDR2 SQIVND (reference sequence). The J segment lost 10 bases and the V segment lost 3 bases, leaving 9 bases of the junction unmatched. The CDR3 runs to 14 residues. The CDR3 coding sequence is TGTGCCAGTAGTATCGGACTAGGACCGTTCGAGCAGTTCTTC. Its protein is CASSIGLGPFEQFF.

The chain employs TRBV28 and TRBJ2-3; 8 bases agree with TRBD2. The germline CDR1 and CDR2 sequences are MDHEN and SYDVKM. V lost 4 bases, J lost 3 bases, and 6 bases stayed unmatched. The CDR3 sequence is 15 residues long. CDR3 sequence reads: CASSSSGSGTDTQYF. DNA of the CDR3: TGTGCCAGCAGTTCGAGCGGGAGTGGGACAGATACGCAGTATTTT. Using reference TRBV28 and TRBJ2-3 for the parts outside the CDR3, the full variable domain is DVKVTQSSRYLVKRTGEKVFLECVQDMDHENMFWYRQDPGLGLRLIYFSYDVKMKEKGDIPEGYSVSREKKERFSLILESASTNQTSMYLCASSSSGSGTDTQYFGPGTRLTVL.

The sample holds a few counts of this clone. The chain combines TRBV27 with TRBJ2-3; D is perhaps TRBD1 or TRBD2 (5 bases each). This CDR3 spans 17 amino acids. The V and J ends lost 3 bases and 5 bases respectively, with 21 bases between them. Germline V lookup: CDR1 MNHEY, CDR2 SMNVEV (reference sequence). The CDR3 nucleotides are TGTGCCAGCAGTTTCACTAGAGGGACCCCTGCGGGAGATACGCAGTATTTT. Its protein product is CASSFTRGTPAGDTQYF.

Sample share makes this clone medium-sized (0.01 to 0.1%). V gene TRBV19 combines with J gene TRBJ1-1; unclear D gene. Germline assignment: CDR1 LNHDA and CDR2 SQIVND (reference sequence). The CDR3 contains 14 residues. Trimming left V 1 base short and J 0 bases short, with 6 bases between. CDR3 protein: CASSIGAMNTEAFF. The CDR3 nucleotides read TGTGCCAGTAGTATAGGGGCAATGAACACTGAAGCTTTCTTT.

In DNA, the CDR3 is TGTGCCAGCAGACCTGCGGGAGGACCCTCCAGCGTGCAGTTCTTC. As protein: CASRPAGGPSSVQFF. V gene TRBV27 combines with J gene TRBJ2-1; 8 nucleotides align to TRBD2. V was pared by 6 bases and J by 12 bases, with 16 bases of the junction left unmatched. Germline V gives CDR1 MNHEY, CDR2 SMNVEV (reference sequence). The CDR3 contains 15 residues.

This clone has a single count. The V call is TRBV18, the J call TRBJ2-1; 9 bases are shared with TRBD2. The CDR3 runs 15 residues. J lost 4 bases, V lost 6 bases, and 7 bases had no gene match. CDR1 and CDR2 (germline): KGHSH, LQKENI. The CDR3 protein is CASSTGTSRYNEQFF. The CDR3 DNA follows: TGTGCCAGCTCGACAGGGACTAGCAGATACAATGAGCAGTTCTTC.